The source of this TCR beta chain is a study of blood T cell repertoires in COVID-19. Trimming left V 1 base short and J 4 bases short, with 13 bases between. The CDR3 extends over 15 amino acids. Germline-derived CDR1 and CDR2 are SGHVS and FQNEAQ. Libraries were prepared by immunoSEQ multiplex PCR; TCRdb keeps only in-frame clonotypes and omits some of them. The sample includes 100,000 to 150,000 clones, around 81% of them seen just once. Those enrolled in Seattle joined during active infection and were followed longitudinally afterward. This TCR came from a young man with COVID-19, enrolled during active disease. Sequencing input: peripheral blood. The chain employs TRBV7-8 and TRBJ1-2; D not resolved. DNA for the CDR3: TGTGCCAGCAGCTTAGTCCCCGCGGTATCCTATGGCTACACCTTC. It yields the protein CASSLVPAVSYGYTF.